These 10 T cell receptor beta chains were sequenced from one sample in a study of T cell repertoires in cytomegalovirus infection. Antigens for these TCRs are unknown. TCRdb re-analysed the reads in MiXCR, keeping a single row per CDR3 protein. This sample has fewer than 1,000,000 distinct CDR3 sequences, with around 32% found just once. This material consisted of cultured CD8+ T cells from PBMCs, taken from culture after CMV antigen stimulation. The receptor source for this set is a human donor in good health (CMV status not recorded). Some clones in this sample may be carry-over from other donors' samples.

This chain joins TRBV6-5 and TRBJ1-5, with D perhaps TRBD1 (6 bases). Per germline, CDR1 MNHEY and CDR2 SVGAGI. V was trimmed by 1 base and J by 1 base, leaving 14 bases between them. The CDR3 spans 17 residues. CDR3 DNA sequence: TGTGCCAGCAGTTACTGTAACAGGGTTAGGAGCAATCAGCCCCAGCATTTT. It yields the protein CASSYCNRVRSNQPQHF.

This clonotype was found a few times. The chain has TRBV6-1 and TRBJ1-2; D is unclear. CDR3 size: 15 residues. The V end was cut by 0 bases, the J end by 3 bases, with 11 bases between. Germline assignment: CDR1 MNHNS and CDR2 SASEGT. CDR3 sequence: CASSEAPPGDYGYTF. The CDR3, as DNA: TGTGCCAGCAGTGAAGCGCCCCCCGGGGACTATGGCTACACCTTC.

This clonotype was seen a handful of times. This chain uses TRBV10-1 with TRBJ2-7; D call uncertain. Deletions cut 0 bases from V and 2 bases from J, with 5 bases between. This CDR3 region has 13 residues. Germline lookup yields CDR1 WNHNN and CDR2 SYGVQD (reference sequence). The CDR3: CASSESGPYEQYF. CDR3 DNA sequence: TGCGCCAGCAGTGAGTCGGGTCCCTACGAGCAGTACTTC.

This clonotype was detected many times. CDR3 sequence reads: CASSFQTGANSPLHF. As DNA, the CDR3 is TGTGCCAGCAGCTTTCAGACAGGGGCCAATTCACCCCTCCACTTT. This chain links TRBV7-9 with TRBJ1-6, with 8 bases identical to TRBD1. Losses at the gene ends were 3 bases for V and 7 bases for J; bases not matched to a gene: 5. This CDR3 has 15 residues. CDR1 is SEHNR, CDR2 FQNEAQ, per germline (reference sequence). The variable domain in full, with the rest retrieved from reference TRBV7-9 and TRBJ1-6, is DTGVSQNPRHKITKRGQNVTFRCDPISEHNRLYWYRQTLGQGPEFLTYFQNEAQLEKSRLLSDRFSAERPKGSFSTLEIQRTEQGDSAMYLCASSFQTGANSPLHFGNGTRLTVT.

The chain is built from TRBV20-1 and TRBJ2-3; 7 positions agree with TRBD1. Germline CDR1 is DFQATT and CDR2 is SNEGSKA (reference sequence). The V segment lost 1 base and the J segment 3 bases; nucleotides outside the gene matches: 7. The CDR3 length is 15 residues. This CDR3 reads CSARVRGLGTDTQYF. CDR3 sequence (DNA): TGCAGTGCTAGAGTTAGGGGGCTTGGGACAGATACGCAGTATTTT.

This clonotype was seen repeatedly, ten times or more. The rearrangement joins TRBV5-6 to TRBJ1-1, with a possible D match to TRBD1 (5 bases). Deletions cut 2 bases from V and 4 bases from J, with 12 bases between. The germline V gene has CDR1 SGHDT and CDR2 YYEEEE. The CDR3 is made up of 14 amino acids. The CDR3, as DNA: TGTGCCAGCAGCTTTGGAGGGGCGAGCACTGAAGCTTTCTTT. Amino acid sequence: CASSFGGASTEAFF.

As regards this clonotype: A read error may produce the germline difference seen at one junction end. J is TRBJ2-2 and V is TRBV9; 7 nucleotides align to TRBD1. Per germline, CDR1 SGDLS and CDR2 YYNGEE. This CDR3 has 16 residues. The CDR3 reads CVSSSRTGPITGELFF. Written as DNA, the CDR3 is TGTGTCAGCAGCTCCCGGACAGGCCCCATCACCGGGGAGCTGTTTTTT. The complete variable domain, with remaining parts taken from reference TRBV9 and TRBJ2-2, reads DSGVTQTPKHLITATGQRVTLRCSPRSGDLSVYWYQQSLDQGLQFLIQYYNGEERAKGNILERFSAQQFPDLHSELNLSSLELGDSALYFCVSSSRTGPITGELFFGEGSRLTVL.

With regard to this clonotype: One base away lies a much larger clone, so this may be a sequencing read error. The rearrangement uses TRBV6-4 and TRBJ2-3; D gene unclear. In germline, CDR1 is MRHNA, CDR2 SNTAGT. Trimming removed 0 bases at V and 2 bases at J, with 3 bases between. The CDR3 has 13 residues. CDR3: CASSDSNTDTQYF. For the CDR3, the DNA is TGTGCCAGCAGTGACTCGAACACAGATACGCAGTATTTT.

The rearrangement uses TRBV28 and TRBJ2-1; 10 nucleotides agree with TRBD1. Germline CDR1 is MDHEN and CDR2 is SYDVKM. This CDR3 has 18 residues. The V and J ends lost 6 bases and 6 bases, in that order; junction bases with no gene match: 17. The CDR3 reads CASSPAGTGVPLGNEQFF. CDR3 coding DNA: TGTGCCAGCAGCCCGGCGGGGACAGGGGTTCCCTTAGGCAATGAGCAGTTCTTC.

The chain has TRBV7-9 and TRBJ2-2, with D uncertain. The CDR3 runs to 15 residues. V dropped 4 bases and J dropped 3 bases, with 12 bases sitting between them. Germline V gene sequence: CDR1 SEHNR, CDR2 FQNEAQ (reference sequence). For the CDR3, the DNA is TGTGCCAGCAGCTCCCCCCGCTTGGACACCGGGGAGCTGTTTTTT. As protein: CASSSPRLDTGELFF.